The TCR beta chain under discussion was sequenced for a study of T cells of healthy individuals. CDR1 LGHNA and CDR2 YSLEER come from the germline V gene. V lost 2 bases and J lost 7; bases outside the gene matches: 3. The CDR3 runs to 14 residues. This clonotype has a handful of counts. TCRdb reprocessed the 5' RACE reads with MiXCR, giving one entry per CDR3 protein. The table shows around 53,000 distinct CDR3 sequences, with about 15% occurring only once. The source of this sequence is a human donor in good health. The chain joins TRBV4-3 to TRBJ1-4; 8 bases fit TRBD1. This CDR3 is CASSQLDRGEKLFF. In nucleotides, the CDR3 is TGCGCCAGCAGCCAACTCGACAGGGGTGAAAAACTGTTTTTT.